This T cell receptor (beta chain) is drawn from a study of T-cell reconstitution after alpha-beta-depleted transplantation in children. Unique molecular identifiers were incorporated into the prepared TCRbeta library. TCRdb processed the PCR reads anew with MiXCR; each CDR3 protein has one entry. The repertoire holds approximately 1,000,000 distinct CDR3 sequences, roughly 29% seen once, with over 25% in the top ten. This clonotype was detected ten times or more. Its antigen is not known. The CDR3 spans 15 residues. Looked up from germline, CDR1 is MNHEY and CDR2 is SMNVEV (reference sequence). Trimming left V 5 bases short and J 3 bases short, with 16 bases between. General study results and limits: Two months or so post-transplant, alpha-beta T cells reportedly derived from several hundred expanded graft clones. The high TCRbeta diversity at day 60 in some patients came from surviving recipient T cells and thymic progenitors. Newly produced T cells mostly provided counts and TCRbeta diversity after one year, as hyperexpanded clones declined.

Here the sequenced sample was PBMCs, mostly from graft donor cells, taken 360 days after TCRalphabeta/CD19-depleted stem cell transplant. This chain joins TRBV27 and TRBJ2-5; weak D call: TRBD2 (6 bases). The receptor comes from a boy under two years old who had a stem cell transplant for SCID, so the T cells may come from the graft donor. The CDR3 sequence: CASSLLERTKETQYF. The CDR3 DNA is TGTGCCAGCAGTCTTCTGGAACGGACTAAAGAGACCCAGTACTTC.